The 14 T cell receptor beta chains below come from one sample, sequenced in a study of T cells in Graves' hyperthyroidism and ophthalmopathy. The CDR3 regions of TCR beta were amplified from RNA transcripts. The study used the HTBI primer set for a first-round RT-PCR of the TCR CDR3. TCRdb processed the multiplex PCR reads anew with MiXCR; each CDR3 protein has one entry. The sample records just over 550,000 distinct CDR3 sequences, around 45% being singletons. Sequenced: peripheral blood or thyroid tissue (not recorded which). All receptors derive from a woman younger than 30 with Graves' hyperthyroidism.

The chain combines TRBV4-3 with TRBJ1-1; 7 bases match TRBD1. Germline-derived CDR1 and CDR2 are LGHNA and YSLEER. J lost 10 bases, V lost 0 bases, and 5 bases had no gene match. The CDR3 length is 13 residues. CDR3: CASSQETGSRAFF. CDR3 bases: TGCGCCAGCAGCCAAGAGACAGGGAGTAGAGCTTTCTTT.

V gene TRBV19 combines with J gene TRBJ2-2; TRBD1 agrees at 7 bases. This CDR3 has 15 amino acids. The germline gives CDR1 LNHDA, CDR2 SQIVND (reference sequence). V shed 2 bases, J shed 5 bases, and the junction held 5 bases outside the gene matches. The CDR3 loop reads CASSIHRGFTGELFF. CDR3 DNA sequence: TGTGCCAGTAGTATACACAGGGGATTTACCGGGGAGCTGTTTTTT.

The rearrangement joins TRBV14 to TRBJ1-2; D is ambiguous. Trimming removed 5 bases from V and 0 bases from J, with 13 bases in between. Looked up from germline, CDR1 is SGHDN and CDR2 is FVKESK. This CDR3 has 15 residues. The CDR3 nucleotides are TGTGCCAGCAGCTTAGTGTCTGAAGCTAACTATGGCTACACCTTC. Amino acid sequence: CASSLVSEANYGYTF.

The table lists this clonotype with many counts. The chain links TRBV29-1 to TRBJ1-4; D gene ambiguous. The CDR3 length is 11 residues. V dropped 6 bases and J dropped 10 bases, with 12 bases sitting between them. Germline V lookup: CDR1 SQVTM, CDR2 ANQGSEA. This CDR3 is CSVGVRRKLFF. The CDR3 nucleotides read TGCAGCGTGGGAGTACGGAGAAAACTGTTTTTT.

The chain carries TRBV29-1 and TRBJ2-7; tentative D call: TRBD1 (5 bases). Trimming took off 8 bases at V and 3 bases at J, with 17 bases between the two ends. The length of the CDR3 is 13 residues. Germline CDR1 is SQVTM and CDR2 is ANQGSEA. The CDR3 protein is CSSEDSGNYEQYF. For the CDR3, the DNA is TGCAGCAGTGAAGACAGTGGTAACTACGAGCAGTACTTC.

This clonotype showed up many times. The chain couples TRBV14 to TRBJ1-3; 8 bases agree with TRBD1. The CDR3 length is 13 residues. Germline CDR1 SGHDN, CDR2 FVKESK. V was pared by 6 bases and J by 6 bases, with 4 bases of the junction left unmatched. CDR3 coding DNA: TGTGCCAGCAGAGACAGGGGAGTAAACACCATATATTTT. Encoded protein: CASRDRGVNTIYF.

This clonotype was observed at least ten times. CDR3 bases: TGCGCCAGCGCCGGGGGCCAAGAGACCCAGTACTTC. Translating gives CASAGGQETQYF. This chain links TRBV10-2 with TRBJ2-5; D is perhaps TRBD2 (6 bases). V was pared by 8 bases and J by 1 base, with 8 bases between. Germline V CDR1 and CDR2: WSHSY, SAAADI. The CDR3 runs to 12 residues.

This clonotype occurred a few times. This chain uses TRBV20-1 with TRBJ2-2, with D unresolved. The ends were cut back, 3 bases at V and 2 bases at J, with 7 bases in the middle. CDR3 size: 13 residues. CDR1 is DFQATT and CDR2 is SNEGSKA in the germline V gene (reference sequence). In DNA form, the CDR3 reads TGCAGTGCTAGTTACGGAAACACCGGGGAGCTGTTTTTT. Amino acids: CSASYGNTGELFF.

The gene calls are TRBV25-1 and TRBJ2-7; D is unresolved. The CDR3 is 15 amino acids. The V and J ends lost 2 bases and 6 bases respectively, with 17 bases between them. Germline-derived CDR1 and CDR2 are MGHDK and SYGVNS. The CDR3 DNA sequence: TGTGCCAGCAGTGAACGGTCAGGCTGGCCCCGCGAGCAGTACTTC. It codes for CASSERSGWPREQYF.

This sequence joins TRBV7-9 and TRBJ2-7; 8 bases map to TRBD2. V was clipped by 0 bases and J by 4 bases; unmatched bases: 5. CDR3 length: 15 residues. CDR1 is SEHNR, CDR2 FQNEAQ, per germline (reference sequence). DNA of the CDR3: TGTGCCAGCAGCTTAGCGGGACTAGTTCCGTACGAGCAGTACTTC. It yields the protein CASSLAGLVPYEQYF.

This chain connects TRBV2 to TRBJ1-1, with 11 bases that match TRBD1. Germline CDR1 and CDR2: SNHLY and FYNNEI. Germline trimming cut 2 bases from V and 7 bases from J; bases unmatched to any gene: 9. The CDR3 runs to 16 residues. The CDR3 loop reads CASSEIWGQGGGEAFF. The CDR3 bases are TGTGCCAGCAGTGAAATCTGGGGACAGGGGGGTGGTGAAGCTTTCTTT. Complete variable domain (other parts from reference TRBV2 and TRBJ1-1): EPEVTQTPSHQVTQMGQEVILRCVPISNHLYFYWYRQILGQKVEFLVSFYNNEISEKSEIFDDQFSVERPDGSNFTLKIRSTKLEDSAMYFCASSEIWGQGGGEAFFGQGTRLTVV.

Of note for this clonotype: Its ends do not fully match the called genes, so a read error is possible. V gene TRBV7-9 combines with J gene TRBJ2-1; D gene uncertain. Judging by the DNA end, TRBJ2-7 fits better; the J call may be wrong. The germline V gene encodes CDR1 SEHNR and CDR2 FQNEAQ (reference sequence). The CDR3 spans 15 residues. The CDR3 sequence: CASSQEVPSYNEQYF. CDR3 bases: TGCGCCAGCAGCCAAGAGGTCCCCTCCTACAATGAGCAGTACTTC.

The V gene is TRBV25-1, the J gene TRBJ2-7; D might be TRBD1 (6 bases). Germline CDR1 MGHDK, CDR2 SYGVNS. CDR3 length: 10 residues. Trimming shortened V by 9 bases and J by 7 bases, and 10 bases separated the two germline ends. The CDR3 region has the DNA TGTGCCAGATCAAGGGGGGAGCAGTACTTC. This translates into CARSRGEQYF.

This clonotype was detected only a few times. The chain has TRBV7-3 and TRBJ1-1; 7 bases are a match to TRBD1. CDR3 length equals 15 residues. Trimming removed 4 bases from V and 5 bases from J; junction bases left unmatched: 10. From germline, CDR1 is SGHTA and CDR2 FQGTGA. For the CDR3, the DNA is TGTGCCAGCAGCTCCAGACAGGGACGGAGAACTGAAGCTTTCTTT. Protein sequence: CASSSRQGRRTEAFF.